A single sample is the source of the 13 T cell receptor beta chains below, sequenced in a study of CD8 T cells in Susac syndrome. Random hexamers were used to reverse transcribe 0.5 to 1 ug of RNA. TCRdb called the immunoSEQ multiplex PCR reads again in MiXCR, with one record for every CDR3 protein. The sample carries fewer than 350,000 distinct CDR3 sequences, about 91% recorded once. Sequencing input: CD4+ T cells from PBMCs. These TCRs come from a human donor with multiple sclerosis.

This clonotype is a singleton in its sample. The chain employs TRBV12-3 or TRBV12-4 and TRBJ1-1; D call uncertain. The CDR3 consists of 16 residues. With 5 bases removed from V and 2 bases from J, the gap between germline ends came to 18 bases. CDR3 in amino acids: CASSPTFGSANTEAFF. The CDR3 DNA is TGTGCCAGCAGTCCGACTTTTGGTTCCGCCAACACTGAAGCTTTCTTT.

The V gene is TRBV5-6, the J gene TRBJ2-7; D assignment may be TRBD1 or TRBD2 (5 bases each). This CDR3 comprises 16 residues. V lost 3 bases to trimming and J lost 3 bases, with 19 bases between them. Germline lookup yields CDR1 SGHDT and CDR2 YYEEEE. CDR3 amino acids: CASSSRAGTVNYEQYF. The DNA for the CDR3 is TGTGCCAGCAGCTCCCGCGCCGGGACGGTCAACTACGAGCAGTACTTC. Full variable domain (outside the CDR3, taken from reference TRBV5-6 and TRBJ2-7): DAGVTQSPTHLIKTRGQQVTLRCSPKSGHDTVSWYQQALGQGPQFIFQYYEEEERQRGNFPDRFSGHQFPNYSSELNVNALLLGDSALYLCASSSRAGTVNYEQYFGPGTRLTVT.

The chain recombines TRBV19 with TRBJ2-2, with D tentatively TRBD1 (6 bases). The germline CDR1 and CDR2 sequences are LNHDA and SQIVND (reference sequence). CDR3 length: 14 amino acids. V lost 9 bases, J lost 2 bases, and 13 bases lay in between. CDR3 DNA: TGTGCCAGCACGCAGGGGCCAAACACCGGGGAGCTGTTTTTT. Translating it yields CASTQGPNTGELFF. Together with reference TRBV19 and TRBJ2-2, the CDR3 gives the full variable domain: DGGITQSPKYLFRKEGQNVTLSCEQNLNHDAMYWYRQDPGQGLRLIYYSQIVNDFQKGDIAEGYSVSREKKESFPLTVTSAQKNPTAFYLCASTQGPNTGELFFGEGSRLTVL.

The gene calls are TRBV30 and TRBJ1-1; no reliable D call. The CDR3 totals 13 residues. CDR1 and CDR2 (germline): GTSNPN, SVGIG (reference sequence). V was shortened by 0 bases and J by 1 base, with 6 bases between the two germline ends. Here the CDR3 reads CAWSVLKNTEAFF. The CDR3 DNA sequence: TGTGCCTGGAGTGTACTCAAGAACACTGAAGCTTTCTTT.

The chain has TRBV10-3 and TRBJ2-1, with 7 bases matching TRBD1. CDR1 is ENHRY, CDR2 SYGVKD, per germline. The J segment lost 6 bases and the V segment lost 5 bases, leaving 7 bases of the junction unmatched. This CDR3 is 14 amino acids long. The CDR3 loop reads CAISRDRTSNEQFF. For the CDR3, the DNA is TGTGCCATCAGTCGGGACAGAACCAGCAATGAGCAGTTCTTC.

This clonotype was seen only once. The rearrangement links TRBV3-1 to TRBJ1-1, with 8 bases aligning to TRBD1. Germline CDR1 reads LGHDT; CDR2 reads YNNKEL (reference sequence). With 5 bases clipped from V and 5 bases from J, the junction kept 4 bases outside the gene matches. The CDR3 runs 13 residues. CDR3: CASSDRGWTEAFF. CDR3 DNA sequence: TGTGCCAGCAGCGACAGGGGTTGGACTGAAGCTTTCTTT.

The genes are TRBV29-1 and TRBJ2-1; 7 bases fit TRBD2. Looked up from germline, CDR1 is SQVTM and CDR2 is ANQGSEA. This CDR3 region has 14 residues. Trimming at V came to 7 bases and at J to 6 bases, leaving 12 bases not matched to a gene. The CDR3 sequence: CSALLGGSLNEQFF. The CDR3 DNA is TGCAGCGCCCTACTAGGCGGGAGCCTCAATGAGCAGTTCTTC.

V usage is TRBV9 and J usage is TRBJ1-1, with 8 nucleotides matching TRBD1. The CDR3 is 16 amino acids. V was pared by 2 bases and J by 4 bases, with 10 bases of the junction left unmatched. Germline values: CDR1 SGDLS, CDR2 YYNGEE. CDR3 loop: CASSVLPSGTGTEAFF. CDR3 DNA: TGTGCCAGCAGCGTTCTACCCTCCGGGACAGGCACTGAAGCTTTCTTT.

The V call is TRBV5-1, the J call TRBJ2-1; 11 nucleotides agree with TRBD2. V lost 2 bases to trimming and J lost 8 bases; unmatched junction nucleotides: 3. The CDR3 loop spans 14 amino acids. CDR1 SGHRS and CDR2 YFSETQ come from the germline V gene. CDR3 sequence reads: CASSFSGGAYEQFF. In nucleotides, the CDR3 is TGCGCCAGCAGCTTTAGCGGGGGGGCTTATGAGCAGTTCTTC.

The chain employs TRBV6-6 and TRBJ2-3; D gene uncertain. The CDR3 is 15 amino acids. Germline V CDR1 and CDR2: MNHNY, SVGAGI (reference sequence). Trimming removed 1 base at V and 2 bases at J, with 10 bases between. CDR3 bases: TGTGCCAGCAGTTACTTAGATCCGTCCACAGATACGCAGTATTTT. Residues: CASSYLDPSTDTQYF.

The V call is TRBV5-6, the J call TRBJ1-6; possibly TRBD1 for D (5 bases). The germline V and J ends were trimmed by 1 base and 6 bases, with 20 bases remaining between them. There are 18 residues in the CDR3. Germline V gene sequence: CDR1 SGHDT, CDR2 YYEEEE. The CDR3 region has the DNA TGTGCCAGCAGCTTGTATTCGGGACGGCTCATGGGTAATTCACCCCTCCACTTT. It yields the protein CASSLYSGRLMGNSPLHF.

CDR3 protein: CASSLWGIQETQYF. CDR3 nucleotide sequence: TGTGCCAGCAGCTTGTGGGGGATCCAAGAGACCCAGTACTTC. This chain uses TRBV5-6 with TRBJ2-5, with D perhaps TRBD1 or TRBD2 (5 bases each). V was trimmed by 1 base and J by 1 base, leaving 8 bases between them. Germline CDR1 is SGHDT and CDR2 is YYEEEE. The CDR3 totals 14 residues.

The CDR3 nucleotides read TGTGCTAGTGGTTTGGTACAGGGGAAGCCTGAAGCTTTCTTT. Its translation is CASGLVQGKPEAFF. The V call is TRBV12-5, the J call TRBJ1-1; 7 bases map to TRBD1. Germline CDR1 reads LGHNT; CDR2 reads FRNRAP. With V trimmed by 0 bases and J by 6 bases, 4 bases remained unmatched. The length of the CDR3 is 14 residues.